This T cell receptor beta chain was documented in a study of blood T cell repertoires in COVID-19. The wider study: T cells, B-cell-depleted T cells, or PBMCs provided the cDNA or gDNA that served as material.

The CDR3 is 16 residues long. The V end was cut by 1 base, the J end by 0 bases, with 10 bases between. CDR1 is SGHNT and CDR2 is YYREEE in the germline V gene (reference sequence). Authors' methods: Reference gene primer amplification gave estimated nucleated cell counts. The repertoire was sequenced with immunoSEQ multiplex PCR; TCRdb's copy has only in-frame clones and lacks some. V and J calls and clone size follow that table, whereas D and trimming were derived from the DNA. Altogether a few hundred thousand clones are present, 80% to 90% being singletons, with the ten largest covering around 10%.

The rearrangement joins TRBV5-4 to TRBJ2-2, with D hard to call. This clonotype was obtained from a woman aged 70 to 79 with acute or convalescent COVID-19. Sequences were obtained from peripheral blood. As DNA, the CDR3 is TGTGCCAGCAGCTTGCGTTCCGCGGCGAACACCGGGGAGCTGTTTTTT. Its protein is CASSLRSAANTGELFF. Full variable domain (outside the CDR3, taken from reference TRBV5-4 and TRBJ2-2): ETGVTQSPTHLIKTRGQQVTLRCSSQSGHNTVSWYQQALGQGPQFIFQYYREEENGRGNFPPRFSGLQFPNYSSELNVNALELDDSALYLCASSLRSAANTGELFFGEGSRLTVL.